Presented here are 8 T cell receptor beta chains from one specimen sequenced in a study of T-cell reconstitution after alpha-beta-depleted transplantation in children (dated by TCRdb to 2016 to 2017). The treatment or condition label here, explained by the study, means: allogeneic hematopoietic cell transplantation with graft depleted of TCRalphabeta T cells and CD19 B cells. The library was built by means of PCR. These reads were obtained on an Illumina HiSeq 2500. To normalize quantification of the TCRbeta repertoire, the TCR libraries were built with molecular barcoding that relied on unique molecular identifiers. The public reads were reanalyzed by TCRdb: fastp trimming at Q25, MiXCR alignment, in-frame beta chains only. Every entry covers one CDR3 protein and lists the most common genes and DNA from its rows. This sample comprises hundreds of thousands of distinct CDR3 sequences, 20% to 30% of them detected only once. Of the sample, around 4.8% falls within the top ten clones.

The starting material was PBMCs, mostly from graft donor cells, obtained 360 days after TCRalphabeta/CD19-depleted stem cell transplant. These TCRs come from a female patient aged 2-15 years who had a stem cell transplant for congenital amegakaryocytic thrombocytopenia, so the T cells may come from the graft donor.

To note about this clonotype: Without the conserved terminal phenylalanine or tryptophan, this CDR3 likely stems from a read error. This chain links TRBV6-5 with TRBJ1-2; weak D call: TRBD1 (6 bases). CDR1 is MNHEY and CDR2 is SVGAGI in the germline V gene. This CDR3 spans 13 amino acids. The V gene lost 6 bases and the J gene lost 7 bases, with 15 bases spanning the gap. CDR3 protein: CASRSGTLTGYTS. The CDR3 region has the DNA TGTGCCAGCAGATCCGGGACACTGACTGGCTACACCTCC.

The table lists this clonotype with a few counts. The chain combines TRBV30 with TRBJ2-7, with 9 bases identical to TRBD1. The trim removed 8 bases at V and 4 bases at J, leaving 9 bases unmatched. The CDR3 length is 13 residues. Germline lookup yields CDR1 GTSNPN and CDR2 SVGIG (reference sequence). Written as DNA, the CDR3 is TGTGCCGGATCCGGGACAGGGAGGTACGAGCAGTACTTC. Amino acids: CAGSGTGRYEQYF. The complete variable domain, with remaining parts taken from reference TRBV30 and TRBJ2-7, reads SQTIHQWPATLVQPVGSPLSLECTVEGTSNPNLYWYRQAAGRGLQLLFYSVGIGQISSEVPQNLSASRPQDRQFILSSKKLLLSDSGFYLCAGSGTGRYEQYFGPGTRLTVT.

This clonotype was detected ten times or more. J is TRBJ2-5 and V is TRBV28; TRBD1 matches 7 bases. The CDR3 has 13 amino acids. CDR1 is MDHEN, CDR2 SYDVKM, per germline. V was clipped by 10 bases and J by 1 base; unmatched bases: 6. DNA of the CDR3: TGTGCCATCTCGACAGGGATCCAAGAGACCCAGTACTTC. Translation: CAISTGIQETQYF. Using reference TRBV28 and TRBJ2-5 for the parts outside the CDR3, the full variable domain is DVKVTQSSRYLVKRTGEKVFLECVQDMDHENMFWYRQDPGLGLRLIYFSYDVKMKEKGDIPEGYSVSREKKERFSLILESASTNQTSMYLCAISTGIQETQYFGPGTRLLVL.

This clonotype showed up many times. Its ends do not fully match the called genes, so a read error is possible. This sequence joins TRBV20-1 and TRBJ2-1; D may be TRBD1 (5 bases). The germline gives CDR1 DFQATT, CDR2 SNEGSKA (reference sequence). This CDR3 is built from 14 residues. CDR3 coding DNA: TGCAGTGCGAGAGACCAGGGATCCTACAATGAGCAGTTCTTC. This gives the protein CSARDQGSYNEQFF.

The J gene is TRBJ2-1, the V gene TRBV3-1, with D perhaps being TRBD1 or TRBD2 (5 bases each). Trimming cost V 0 bases and J 0 bases, with 15 bases left between them. Germline assignment: CDR1 LGHDT and CDR2 YNNKEL (reference sequence). The length of the CDR3 is 18 residues. This CDR3 reads CASSQDLWWGPSYNEQFF. The CDR3 DNA reads as TGTGCCAGCAGCCAAGACTTGTGGTGGGGACCCTCCTACAATGAGCAGTTCTTC.

V and J are TRBV9 and TRBJ2-1; the D gene is possibly TRBD2 (6 bases). The CDR3 contains 15 residues. Trimming left V 2 bases short and J 6 bases short, with 15 bases between. CDR1 and CDR2 (germline): SGDLS, YYNGEE. The CDR3 sequence: CASSVRETLGNEQFF. The CDR3 DNA reads as TGTGCCAGCAGCGTCCGGGAGACGCTGGGCAATGAGCAGTTCTTC.

This chain uses TRBV12-3 or TRBV12-4 with TRBJ2-4; a weak D match, TRBD1 (5 bases). The length of the CDR3 is 15 residues. Trimming shortened V by 6 bases and J by 3 bases, and 15 bases separated the two germline ends. DNA for the CDR3: TGTGCCAGCAGGCCAGCAGGGTCCGACAAAAACATTCAGTACTTC. Translating it yields CASRPAGSDKNIQYF.

This clonotype was detected ten times or more. This rearrangement joins TRBV7-9 to TRBJ2-3; TRBD2 is a possible D gene (6 bases). Germline V CDR1 and CDR2: SEHNR, FQNEAQ (reference sequence). This CDR3 has 14 residues. V gave up 6 bases and J gave up 5 bases, with 15 bases separating them. The CDR3 here is CASSRLDWVDTQYF. In nucleotides, the CDR3 is TGTGCCAGCAGTCGACTAGATTGGGTAGATACGCAGTATTTT.